The 20 T cell receptor beta chains below all came from one sample that was sequenced in a study of CD8 T cells in ankylosing spondylitis. TCRdb reprocessed the 5' RACE reads with MiXCR, giving one entry per CDR3 protein. The sample has some 240,000 distinct CDR3 sequences; just under 7.5% are singletons. Study findings and constraints: Ankylosing spondylitis blood appeared to be characterized by a TCR beta motif of roughly eight highly homologous variants.

Their target antigens are unknown. Sequenced input: blood, either unsorted or a sorted T cell fraction (not recorded which). Source of these receptors: a male donor with ankylosing spondylitis.

This clonotype has a count of ten or more. The rearrangement uses TRBV27 and TRBJ2-1, with 8 bases lining up with TRBD1. The germline CDR1 and CDR2 sequences are MNHEY and SMNVEV (reference sequence). Losses at the gene ends were 6 bases for V and 5 bases for J; bases not matched to a gene: 9. This CDR3 has 15 residues. The CDR3 coding sequence is TGTGCCAGCAGCGCCGGGACAGGTAGCAACAATGAGCAGTTCTTC. Amino acid sequence: CASSAGTGSNNEQFF.

Many counts were recorded for this clonotype. The chain combines TRBV11-1 with TRBJ2-1; 10 nucleotides align to TRBD1. V dropped 4 bases and J dropped 7; count of bases not matched to a gene: 19. The CDR3 has 19 amino acids. Looked up from germline, CDR1 is SGHAT and CDR2 is FQDESV (reference sequence). The CDR3 sequence: CASSSPGTGEGKVYNEQFF. The CDR3 DNA is TGTGCCAGCAGCTCGCCCGGGACAGGGGAGGGTAAGGTTTATAATGAGCAGTTCTTC. Filled out from reference TRBV11-1 and TRBJ2-1, the complete variable domain reads EAEVAQSPRYKITEKSQAVAFWCDPISGHATLYWYRQILGQGPELLVQFQDESVVDDSQLPKDRFSAERLKGVDSTLKIQPAELGDSAMYLCASSSPGTGEGKVYNEQFFGPGTRLTVL.

This rearrangement joins TRBV9 to TRBJ1-2; D call uncertain. Germline V gene lookup returns CDR1 SGDLS and CDR2 YYNGEE. V was cut by 3 bases and J by 3 bases, with 9 bases left in between. This CDR3 is built from 13 residues. This CDR3 is CASSADGYYGYTF. The CDR3 nucleotides are TGTGCCAGCAGCGCGGACGGATACTATGGCTACACCTTC.

In its sample, this clonotype was seen many times. The V and J genes are TRBV29-1 and TRBJ1-2; tentative D call: TRBD1 (6 bases). The CDR3 is 17 amino acids. V lost 1 base, J lost 7 bases, and 25 bases lay in between. Germline V gene lookup returns CDR1 SQVTM and CDR2 ANQGSEA. CDR3 loop: CSVEGEGLGQGNRGYTF. DNA of the CDR3: TGCAGCGTTGAAGGTGAAGGTCTGGGGCAGGGGAATCGTGGCTACACCTTC. The full variable domain, its missing parts supplied by reference TRBV29-1 and TRBJ1-2, is SAVISQKPSRDICQRGTSLTIQCQVDSQVTMMFWYRQQPGQSLTLIATANQGSEATYESGFVIDKFPISRPNLTFSTLTVSNMSPEDSSIYLCSVEGEGLGQGNRGYTFGSGTRLTVV.

This clonotype was observed a few times. J is TRBJ2-5 and V is TRBV28; the D call may be TRBD1 or TRBD2 (5 bases each). V was pared by 8 bases and J by 2 bases, with 30 bases between. CDR1 and CDR2 from the germline V gene are MDHEN and SYDVKM. CDR3 length: 19 residues. The CDR3 DNA is TGTGCCAGCGGACCCCACCTGGGCAGACGGGGCGGGTGGCAAGAGACCCAGTACTTC. Translation gives CASGPHLGRRGGWQETQYF.

This clonotype was seen repeatedly, ten times or more. The V gene is TRBV11-1, the J gene TRBJ2-7; D unclear. The CDR3 covers 15 residues. With 5 bases removed from V and 0 bases from J, the gap between germline ends came to 14 bases. The germline V gene has CDR1 SGHAT and CDR2 FQDESV (reference sequence). This chain's CDR3 is CASSQVPESSYEQYF. In nucleotides, the CDR3 is TGTGCCAGCAGCCAGGTACCGGAGAGCTCCTACGAGCAGTACTTC.

There are many counts of this clonotype. The genes are TRBV14 and TRBJ1-6; 7 bases are shared with TRBD1. In germline, CDR1 is SGHDN, CDR2 FVKESK. Unmatched junction bases numbered 8, after V lost 4 bases and J lost 8 bases. This CDR3 contains 15 residues. CDR3 region: CASSLGTATYSPLHF. DNA for the CDR3: TGTGCCAGCAGCCTCGGGACAGCAACCTATTCACCCCTCCACTTT.

This clonotype has a count of ten or more. The chain is built from TRBV27 and TRBJ1-1; 8 bases match TRBD1. The trim removed 5 bases at V and 0 bases at J, leaving 11 bases unmatched. Germline CDR1 and CDR2: MNHEY and SMNVEV (reference sequence). The CDR3 covers 17 residues. The DNA of the CDR3 is TGTGCCAGCAGTAACCCGCGGACAGGGCCCATGAACACTGAAGCTTTCTTT. It translates to CASSNPRTGPMNTEAFF.

This clonotype was detected only a few times. The J gene is TRBJ2-3, the V gene TRBV10-3; the D is unclear. With 5 bases removed from V and 0 bases from J, the gap between germline ends came to 15 bases. The CDR3 runs to 16 residues. CDR1 ENHRY and CDR2 SYGVKD come from the germline V gene. CDR3 in DNA: TGTGCCATCAGTCAACTACACCGAGCTAGCACAGATACGCAGTATTTT. It is translated as CAISQLHRASTDTQYF.

This clonotype was counted many times. The chain employs TRBV14 and TRBJ2-1; TRBD1 matches at 9 bases. CDR1 is SGHDN and CDR2 is FVKESK in the germline V gene. The V and J ends lost 5 bases and 7 bases, in that order; junction bases with no gene match: 9. This CDR3 is 15 amino acids long. The CDR3 protein is CASSDRDREFNEQFF. CDR3 nucleotides: TGTGCCAGCAGCGACCGGGACAGGGAGTTTAATGAGCAGTTCTTC.

The CDR3 here is CASSLGPIPLAGGRKETQYF. For the CDR3, the DNA is TGTGCCAGCAGCTTAGGCCCAATCCCGCTAGCGGGAGGACGAAAAGAGACCCAGTACTTC. The chain is built from TRBV7-8 and TRBJ2-5, with 11 nucleotides matching TRBD2. The CDR3 is 20 residues long. From germline, CDR1 is SGHVS and CDR2 FQNEAQ. J lost 3 bases, V lost 1 base, and 16 bases had no gene match.

This clonotype was detected ten times or more. This chain joins TRBV9 and TRBJ2-2, with D hard to call. The CDR3 is made up of 14 amino acids. Trimming left V 0 bases short and J 1 base short, with 4 bases between. Germline assignment: CDR1 SGDLS and CDR2 YYNGEE. In DNA, the CDR3 is TGTGCCAGCAGCGTAGAGGGGAACACCGGGGAGCTGTTTTTT. Protein product: CASSVEGNTGELFF.

This clonotype was recorded at least ten times. The chain carries TRBV4-3 and TRBJ1-2; D gene uncertain. The CDR3 totals 13 residues. Germline lookup yields CDR1 LGHNA and CDR2 YSLEER. Deletions cut 1 base from V and 2 bases from J, with 5 bases between. The chain's CDR3 is CASSQGGNYGYTF. Written as DNA, the CDR3 is TGCGCCAGCAGCCAAGGAGGGAACTATGGCTACACCTTC.

This clonotype came up many times. The genes are TRBV3-1 and TRBJ1-2, with D possibly TRBD1 on 6 matching bases. The ends were cut back, 2 bases at V and 5 bases at J, with 24 bases in the middle. Germline V CDR1 and CDR2: LGHDT, YNNKEL (reference sequence). The CDR3 spans 18 residues. The chain's CDR3 is CASSQRRAPDSVIYGYTF. CDR3 bases: TGTGCCAGCAGCCAAAGGAGGGCACCGGACAGTGTGATTTATGGCTACACCTTC.

The V and J genes are TRBV6-1 and TRBJ2-1; 14 nucleotides match TRBD2. The CDR3 totals 16 residues. From germline, CDR1 is MNHNS and CDR2 SASEGT. Losses at the gene ends were 4 bases for V and 6 bases for J; bases not matched to a gene: 5. CDR3 loop: CASSGRLAGGPNEQFF. CDR3 bases: TGTGCCAGCAGTGGACGACTAGCGGGAGGGCCCAATGAGCAGTTCTTC.

This clonotype showed up many times. The chain links TRBV7-8 to TRBJ2-1, with 7 nucleotides matching TRBD1. Germline V gene data show CDR1 as SGHVS and CDR2 as FQNEAQ. This CDR3 spans 16 amino acids. V lost 1 base, J lost 7 bases, and 10 bases stayed unmatched. CDR3 amino acids: CASSLVPRQGTNEQFF. As DNA, the CDR3 is TGTGCCAGCAGCTTAGTCCCGCGACAGGGTACGAATGAGCAGTTCTTC.

This clonotype was detected a few times. The chain employs TRBV25-1 and TRBJ1-1; 7 bases map to TRBD1. Germline V CDR1 and CDR2: MGHDK, SYGVNS. J lost 7 bases, V lost 5 bases, and 7 bases had no gene match. This CDR3 region has 13 residues. The CDR3 is CASSPGGGLEAFF. The CDR3 DNA follows: TGTGCCAGCAGTCCAGGAGGGGGCCTTGAAGCTTTCTTT. The full variable domain, in which reference TRBV25-1 and TRBJ1-1 provide the parts outside the CDR3, is EADIYQTPRYLVIGTGKKITLECSQTMGHDKMYWYQQDPGMELHLIHYSYGVNSTEKGDLSSESTVSRIRTEHFPLTLESARPSHTSQYLCASSPGGGLEAFFGQGTRLTVV.

This clonotype was detected a few times. CDR3 nucleotides: TGTGCTAGTGGTTTAGGGGCCAACGTCCTGACTTTC. Encoded protein: CASGLGANVLTF. The V call is TRBV12-5, the J call TRBJ2-6; D is ambiguous. This CDR3 comprises 12 residues. Germline assignment: CDR1 LGHNT and CDR2 FRNRAP. Trimming removed 3 bases at V and 4 bases at J, with 1 base between.

This clonotype was seen repeatedly, ten times or more. The rearrangement joins TRBV27 to TRBJ2-7; tentatively, D is TRBD1 (6 bases). The V and J ends lost 2 bases and 3 bases respectively, with 11 bases between them. Germline V gene sequence: CDR1 MNHEY, CDR2 SMNVEV (reference sequence). There are 14 residues in the CDR3. CDR3 in DNA: TGTGCCAGCAGTTTAACTGGGACATACTACGAGCAGTACTTC. Residues: CASSLTGTYYEQYF.

Many counts were recorded for this clonotype. V gene TRBV4-3 combines with J gene TRBJ2-7; 7 positions match TRBD2. In germline, CDR1 is LGHNA, CDR2 YSLEER. The CDR3 contains 15 residues. Germline trimming cut 0 bases from V and 4 bases from J; bases unmatched to any gene: 6. CDR3 in amino acids: CASSQDPSGPYEQYF. As DNA, the CDR3 is TGCGCCAGCAGCCAAGACCCTAGCGGACCTTACGAGCAGTACTTC.